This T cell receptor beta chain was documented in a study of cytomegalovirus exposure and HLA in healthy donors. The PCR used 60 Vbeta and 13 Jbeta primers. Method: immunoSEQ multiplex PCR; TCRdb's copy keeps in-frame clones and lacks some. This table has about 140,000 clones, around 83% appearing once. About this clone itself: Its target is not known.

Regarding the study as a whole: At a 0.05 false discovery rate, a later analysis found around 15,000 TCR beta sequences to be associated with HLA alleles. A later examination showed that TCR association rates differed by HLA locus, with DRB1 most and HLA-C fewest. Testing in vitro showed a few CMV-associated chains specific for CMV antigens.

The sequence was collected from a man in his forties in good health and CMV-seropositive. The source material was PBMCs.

The CDR3 region has the DNA TGTGCCAGCAGCTTTAGACACCTCCCGACAGACCTCTATGGCTACACCTTC. Translating gives CASSFRHLPTDLYGYTF. V and J are TRBV5-8 and TRBJ1-2, with D perhaps TRBD1 (5 bases). Between the trimmed V and J ends, which lost 2 bases and 4 bases, there was a span of 21 bases. Per germline, CDR1 SGHTS and CDR2 YDEGEE. This CDR3 spans 17 amino acids.